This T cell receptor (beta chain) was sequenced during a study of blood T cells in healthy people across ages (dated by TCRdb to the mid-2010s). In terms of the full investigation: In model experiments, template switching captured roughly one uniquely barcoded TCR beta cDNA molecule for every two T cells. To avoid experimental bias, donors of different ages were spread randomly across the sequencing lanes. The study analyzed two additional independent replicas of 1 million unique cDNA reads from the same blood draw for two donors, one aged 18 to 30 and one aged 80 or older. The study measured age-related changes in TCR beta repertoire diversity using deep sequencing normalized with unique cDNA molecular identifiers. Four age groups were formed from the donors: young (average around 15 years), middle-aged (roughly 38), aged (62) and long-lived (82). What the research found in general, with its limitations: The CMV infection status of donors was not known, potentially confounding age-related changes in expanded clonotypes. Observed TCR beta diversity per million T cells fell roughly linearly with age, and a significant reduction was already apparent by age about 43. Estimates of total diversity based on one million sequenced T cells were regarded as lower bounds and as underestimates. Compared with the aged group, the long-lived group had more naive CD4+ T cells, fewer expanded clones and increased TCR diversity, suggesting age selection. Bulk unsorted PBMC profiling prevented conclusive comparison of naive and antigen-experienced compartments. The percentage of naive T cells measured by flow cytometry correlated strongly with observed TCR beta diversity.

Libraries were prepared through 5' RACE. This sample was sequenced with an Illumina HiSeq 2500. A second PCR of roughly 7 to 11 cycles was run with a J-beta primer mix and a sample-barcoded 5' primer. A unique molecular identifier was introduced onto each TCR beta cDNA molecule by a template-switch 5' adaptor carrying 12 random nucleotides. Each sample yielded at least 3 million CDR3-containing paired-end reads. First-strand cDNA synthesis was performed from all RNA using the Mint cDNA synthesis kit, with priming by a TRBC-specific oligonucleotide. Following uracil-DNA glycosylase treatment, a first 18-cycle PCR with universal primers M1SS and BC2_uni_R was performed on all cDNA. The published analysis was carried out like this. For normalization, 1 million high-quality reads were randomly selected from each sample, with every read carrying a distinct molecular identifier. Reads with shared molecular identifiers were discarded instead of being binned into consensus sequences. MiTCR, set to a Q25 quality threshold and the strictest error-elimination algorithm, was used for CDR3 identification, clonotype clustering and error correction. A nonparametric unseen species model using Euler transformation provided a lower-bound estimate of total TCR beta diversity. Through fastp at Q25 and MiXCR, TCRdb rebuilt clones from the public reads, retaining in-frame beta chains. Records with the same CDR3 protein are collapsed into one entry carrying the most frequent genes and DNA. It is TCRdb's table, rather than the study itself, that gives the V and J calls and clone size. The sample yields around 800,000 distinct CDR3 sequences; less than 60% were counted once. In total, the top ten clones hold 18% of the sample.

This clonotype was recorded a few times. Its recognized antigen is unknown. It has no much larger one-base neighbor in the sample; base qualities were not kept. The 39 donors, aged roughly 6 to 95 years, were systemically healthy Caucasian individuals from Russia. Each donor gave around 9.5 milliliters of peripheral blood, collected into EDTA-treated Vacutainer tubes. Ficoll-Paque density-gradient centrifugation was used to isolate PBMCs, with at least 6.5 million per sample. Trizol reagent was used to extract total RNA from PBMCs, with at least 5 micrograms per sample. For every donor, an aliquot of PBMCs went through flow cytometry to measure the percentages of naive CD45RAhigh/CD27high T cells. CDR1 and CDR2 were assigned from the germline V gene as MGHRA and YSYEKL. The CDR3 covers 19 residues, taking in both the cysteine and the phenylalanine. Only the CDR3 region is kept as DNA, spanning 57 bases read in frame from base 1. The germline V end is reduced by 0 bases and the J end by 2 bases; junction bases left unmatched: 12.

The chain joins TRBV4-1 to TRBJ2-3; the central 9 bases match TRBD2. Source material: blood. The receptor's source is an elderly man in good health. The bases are TGCGCCAGCAGCCAAGATAAGCGGGAGGCCGAGAATTTCACAGATACGCAGTATTTT. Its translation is CASSQDKREAENFTDTQYF.